A selection of T cell receptor beta chains follows, all from one sample in a study of esophageal squamous cell carcinoma under preoperative chemotherapy. TCRdb reprocessed the PCR reads with MiXCR, giving one entry per CDR3 protein. The sample lists about 18,000 distinct CDR3 sequences, about 45% occurring once. Sampling took place from a patient given preoperative chemotherapy. The receptors come from a human donor with esophageal squamous cell carcinoma. The donor label of this sample is uncertain. Both conserved end residues are part of each CDR3. Fields, in order: V gene, J gene, clone size, D gene, CDR3 protein, CDR3 DNA. D genes are given only for firm matches. The size field is filled for only some rows; it gives once, few, many or a size class.

>TRBV6-1|TRBJ2-5|.|.
CASLVQETQYF
TGTGCCAGCCTCGTCCAAGAGACCCAGTACTTC
>TRBV7-2|TRBJ2-1|.|TRBD2
CASSSVGRTSGVNEQFF
TGTGCCAGCAGCTCAGTGGGTAGGACTAGCGGGGTCAATGAGCAGTTCTTC
>TRBV7-2|TRBJ2-1|many|TRBD1
CASSLLDGQGFPTEQFF
TGTGCCAGCAGCTTATTGGACGGACAGGGGTTCCCGACTGAGCAGTTCTTC
>TRBV12-3/TRBV12-4|TRBJ2-7|medium-sized|.
CASSLDLYEQYF
TGTGCCAGCAGTTTAGACTTATACGAGCAGTACTTC
>TRBV7-9|TRBJ1-1|.|.
CASRGPRRLNTEAFF
TGTGCCAGCCGGGGCCCAAGACGGTTGAACACTGAAGCTTTCTTT
>TRBV7-3|TRBJ2-5|.|TRBD2
CAGSGGADGSRQYF
TGTGCGGGGAGCGGGGGCGCGGACGGCTCCCGCCAGTACTTT
>TRBV7-2|TRBJ2-5|.|.
CASSVGLGGRAQKTQYF
TGTGCCAGTAGCGTGGGGCTCGGGGGCCGTGCCCAAAAGACCCAGTACTTC
>TRBV7-2|TRBJ2-5|.|.
CASSPTGDTTTRLF
TGTGCCAGCAGCCCTACCGGGGACACAACGACCCGGCTTTTC
>TRBV6-4|TRBJ2-5|.|.
CASSVVGLGYQETQYF
TGTGCCAGCAGTGTTGTCGGGCTCGGGTACCAAGAGACCCAGTACTTC
>TRBV7-7|TRBJ2-5|.|.
CASSHRVASGETQYF
TGTGCCAGCAGCCACCGGGTCGCAAGTGGGGAGACCCAGTACTTC
>TRBV7-6|TRBJ2-3|.|.
CASSLGTSRATETQYF
TGTGCCAGCAGCCTAGGGACGAGCCGGGCCACAGAGACCCAGTATTTT
>TRBV11-2|TRBJ2-1|.|.
CASSFGVNNEQFF
TGTGCCAGCAGCTTCGGAGTGAACAATGAGCAGTTCTTC
>TRBV25-1|TRBJ1-3|.|.
CASRAGEAGVLFSGNTIYF
TGTGCCAGCAGGGCTGGCGAGGCAGGGGTCCTATTCTCTGGAAACACCATATATTTT
>TRBV7-2|TRBJ2-7|.|TRBD2
CASTWGGGSFYEQYF
TGTGCCAGCACCTGGGGCGGGGGTTCCTTCTACGAGCAGTACTTC
>TRBV30|TRBJ2-1|.|TRBD1
CAWSDRGPNEQFF
TGTGCCTGGAGTGACAGGGGGCCGAATGAGCAGTTCTTC
>TRBV27|TRBJ2-5|medium-sized|TRBD2
CASRGRGRETQYF
TGTGCCAGCAGGGGGAGGGGTCGGGAGACCCAGTACTTC
>TRBV12-3/TRBV12-4|TRBJ2-3|.|.
CASSVTGRTGAQYF
TGTGCCAGCAGTGTCACAGGGAGGACCGGGGCGCAGTATTTT
>TRBV6-1|TRBJ2-2|many|.
CASRLDYFGELFF
TGTGCCAGCAGGTTGGACTACTTCGGGGAGCTGTTTTTT
>TRBV7-2|TRBJ2-4|.|TRBD1
CASSARQGGSKDTQYF
TGTGCCAGCAGCGCACGACAGGGGGGGAGCAAAGATACTCAGTACTTC
>TRBV5-6|TRBJ2-1|many|.
CASSLRALSSYNEQFF
TGTGCCAGCAGCTTGAGGGCCCTGAGCTCCTACAATGAGCAGTTCTTC
>TRBV7-2|TRBJ2-1|.|.
CASSLGGSSSYNEQFF
TGTGCCAGCAGCTTAGGTGGCTCGAGCTCCTACAATGAGCAGTTCTTC
>TRBV7-8|TRBJ2-5|.|.
CASSLYNEQYF
TGTGCCAGCAGCTTATACAATGAGCAATACTTC
>TRBV7-6|TRBJ2-3|.|.
CARGFPAVSTGTQFF
TGTGCCAGGGGCTTCCCGGCTGTGAGCACAGGGACGCAGTTTTTT
>TRBV7-2|TRBJ2-7|.|TRBD1
CASKGPGTGAYEQYF
TGTGCCAGCAAGGGTCCGGGGACAGGGGCCTACGAGCAGTACTTC
>TRBV6-5|TRBJ2-7|.|TRBD1
CASSRAIGTGSYEQYF
TGTGCCAGCAGTCGGGCCATCGGGACAGGGAGTTACGAGCAGTACTTC
>TRBV7-2|TRBJ2-3|.|.
CASSFLGTRTDTQYF
TGTGCCAGCAGCTTCCTCGGGACTCGCACAGATACGCAGTATTTT
>TRBV7-6|TRBJ2-1|.|TRBD2
CASSPDVAGSSYNEQFF
TGTGCCAGCAGCCCGGATGTAGCGGGGAGCTCCTACAATGAGCAGTTCTTC
>TRBV6-5|TRBJ2-1|few|TRBD2
CASSYLSSGSGTRNNEQFF
TGTGCCAGCAGTTACTTGTCTAGCGGGAGCGGTACGAGGAACAATGAGCAGTTCTTC
>TRBV7-8|TRBJ2-7|few|TRBD2
CASSSQLGLAASYEQYF
TGTGCCAGCAGCTCCCAATTGGGACTAGCGGCCTCCTACGAGCAGTACTTC
>TRBV11-2|TRBJ2-1|many|.
CASSLSGTGNEQFF
TGTGCCAGCAGCTTATCCGGGACTGGCAATGAGCAGTTCTTC
>TRBV7-2|TRBJ2-7|few|.
CASSLDGPNEQYF
TGTGCCAGCAGCTTAGATGGCCCAAACGAGCAGTACTTC
>TRBV7-2|TRBJ2-7|large|.
CASSFRTASYEQYF
TGTGCCAGCAGCTTCAGGACAGCCTCCTACGAGCAGTACTTC
>TRBV7-6|TRBJ1-1|.|.
CASSLNAGAINTEAFF
TGTGCCAGCAGCTTAAACGCAGGGGCCATCAACACTGAAGCTTTCTTT
>TRBV7-2|TRBJ2-4|once|.
CAGRLAKSMQYF
TGCGCGGGGCGCTTAGCCAAATCTATGCAGTACTTC
>TRBV6-1|TRBJ1-5|.|TRBD1
CASSPDRGGGGQPQHF
TGTGCCAGCAGTCCCGACAGGGGGGGAGGGGGTCAGCCCCAGCATTTT
>TRBV7-8|TRBJ2-7|few|.
CASSGDGYEQYF
TGTGCCAGCAGCGGGGACGGCTACGAGCAGTACTTC
>TRBV7-9|TRBJ2-5|.|.
CASSLSPVGETQYF
TGTGCCAGCAGCTTATCGCCAGTCGGGGAGACCCAGTACTTC
>TRBV12-3/TRBV12-4|TRBJ2-1|.|.
CASSLEAGVGNAQFF
TGTGCCAGCAGTTTAGAGGCAGGGGTCGGAAATGCGCAGTTCTTC
>TRBV7-6|TRBJ2-6|medium-sized|.
CASSPASPAGANVLTF
TGTGCCAGCAGCCCTGCGAGTCCTGCTGGGGCCAACGTCCTGACTTTC
>TRBV6-5|TRBJ2-7|many|TRBD1
CASSSRQGQGDRSYEQYF
TGTGCCAGCAGTTCTAGACAGGGACAGGGGGATAGGTCCTACGAGCAGTACTTC
>TRBV12-3/TRBV12-4|TRBJ2-7|.|TRBD1
CASRRTGNYEQYF
TGTGCCAGCAGGCGGACAGGGAACTACGAGCAGTACTTC
>TRBV5-6|TRBJ2-5|.|TRBD1
CASSMPGQGQETQYF
TGTGCCAGCAGCATGCCGGGACAGGGGCAAGAGACCCAGTACTTC
>TRBV24-1|TRBJ2-5|.|TRBD1
CATSDPGMSGQGYNEQYF
TGTGCCACCAGTGATCCCGGAATGTCGGGACAGGGCTACAATGAGCAGTACTTC
>TRBV27|TRBJ2-7|.|TRBD2
CASIPLWASGSIYEQYF
TGTGCCAGCATTCCCCTTTGGGCTAGCGGGAGTATCTACGAGCAGTACTTC
>TRBV7-2|TRBJ1-3|few|.
CASSWGGSSGNTIYF
TGTGCCAGCAGCTGGGGTGGGAGCTCTGGAAACACCATATATTTT